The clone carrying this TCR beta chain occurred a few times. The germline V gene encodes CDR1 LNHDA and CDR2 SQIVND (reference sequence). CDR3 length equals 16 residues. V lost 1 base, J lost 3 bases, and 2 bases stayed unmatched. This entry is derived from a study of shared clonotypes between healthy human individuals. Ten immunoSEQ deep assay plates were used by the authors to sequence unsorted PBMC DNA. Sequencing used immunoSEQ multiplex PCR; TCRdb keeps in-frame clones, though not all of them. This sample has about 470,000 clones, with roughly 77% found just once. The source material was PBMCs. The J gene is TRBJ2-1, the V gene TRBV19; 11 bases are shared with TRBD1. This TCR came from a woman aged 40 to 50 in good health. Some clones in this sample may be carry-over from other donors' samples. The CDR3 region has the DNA TGTGCCAGTAGTATAGCGGGGACAGGGGGCTACAATGAGCAGTTCTTC. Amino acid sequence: CASSIAGTGGYNEQFF.